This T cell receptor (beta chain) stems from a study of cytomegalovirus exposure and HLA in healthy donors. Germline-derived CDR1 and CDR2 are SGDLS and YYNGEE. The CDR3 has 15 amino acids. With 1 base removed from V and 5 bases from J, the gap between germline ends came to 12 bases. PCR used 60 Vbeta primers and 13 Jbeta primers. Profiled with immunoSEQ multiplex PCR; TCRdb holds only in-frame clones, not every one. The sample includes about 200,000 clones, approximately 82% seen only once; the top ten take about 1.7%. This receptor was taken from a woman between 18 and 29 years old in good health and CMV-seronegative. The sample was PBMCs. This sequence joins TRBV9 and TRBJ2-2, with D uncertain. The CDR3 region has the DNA TGTGCCAGCAGCGTAAAACCTCACACGACCGGGGAGCTGTTTTTT. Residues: CASSVKPHTTGELFF.